Many counts were recorded for the clone carrying this TCR beta chain. Its specificity is unknown. Two-round multiplex PCR, the amplification method, yielded TCR beta CDR3 from genomic DNA. Primers specific to each TRBV and TRBJ gene were used in first-round PCR. TCRdb re-called the multiplex PCR reads with MiXCR, one entry per CDR3 protein. The sample holds more than 11,000 distinct CDR3 sequences, 50% seen once. Germline CDR1 reads SGHDN; CDR2 reads FVKESK. The germline V and J ends were trimmed by 1 base and 6 bases, with 8 bases remaining between them. The CDR3 extends over 13 amino acids. This entry comes from a study of prognosis after radiotherapy for stage I lung cancer. Regarding the study as a whole: In patients who developed distant metastases, Shannon entropy measured after stereotactic body radiation therapy was lower, and baseline Shannon entropy was not associated with metastases.

This TCR came from a donor over 45 with non-small cell lung cancer. The V call is TRBV14, the J call TRBJ2-3, with D hard to call. The sample here was PBMCs, taken before or after stereotactic body radiation therapy (not recorded which). The CDR3 sequence is CASSQVIKDTQYF. The CDR3 DNA is TGTGCCAGCAGCCAAGTCATCAAGGATACGCAGTATTTT.